This T cell receptor beta chain appears in the sequencing data of a study of blood T cell repertoires in COVID-19. Enrolment of Seattle patients took place during active infection, and they were followed longitudinally. CDR1 and CDR2 (germline): MNHEY, SVGAGI. This CDR3 contains 13 residues. The V gene lost 2 bases and the J gene lost 5 bases, with 9 bases spanning the gap. In the source study's methods: Scientists estimated how many nucleated cells there were by amplifying reference gene primers. TCRdb's copy holds only in-frame clones and misses some; the assay was immunoSEQ multiplex PCR. V, J and clone size are those of that table, while D and trimming were read from the DNA. The sample has 300,000 to 350,000 clones, 87% seen once.

V usage is TRBV6-5 and J usage is TRBJ1-2; D call uncertain. The sequenced sample consisted of peripheral blood. The origin of this receptor is a man aged 30-40 years with COVID-19, enrolled during active disease. CDR3 protein: CASSYGSSYGYTF. The CDR3 DNA sequence: TGTGCCAGCAGTTACGGCTCGTCTTATGGCTACACCTTC.